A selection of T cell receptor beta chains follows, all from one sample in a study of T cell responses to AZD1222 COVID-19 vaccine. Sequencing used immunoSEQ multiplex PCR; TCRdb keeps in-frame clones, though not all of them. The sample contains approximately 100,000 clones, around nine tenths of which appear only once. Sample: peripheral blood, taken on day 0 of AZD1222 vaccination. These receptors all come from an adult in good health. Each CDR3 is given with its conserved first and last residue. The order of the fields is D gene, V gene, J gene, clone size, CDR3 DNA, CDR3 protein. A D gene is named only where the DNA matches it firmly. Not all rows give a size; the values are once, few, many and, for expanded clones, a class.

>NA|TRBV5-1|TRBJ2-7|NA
TGCGCCAGCAGCTTGGCACTAACCTACGAGCAGTACTTC
CASSLALTYEQYF
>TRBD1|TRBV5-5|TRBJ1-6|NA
TGTGCCAGCAGCTTGGGGGGGACAGGGAATTCACCCCTCCACTTT
CASSLGGTGNSPLHF
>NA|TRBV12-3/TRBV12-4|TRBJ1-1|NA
TGTGCCAGCAGACTACACAACACTGAAGCTTTCTTT
CASRLHNTEAFF
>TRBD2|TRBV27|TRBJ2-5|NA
TGTGCCAGCAGTTTAGGTGGGACTAGCGGGGGGGCCGTCGGGGAGACCCAGTACTTC
CASSLGGTSGGAVGETQYF
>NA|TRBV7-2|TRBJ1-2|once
TGTGCCAGCAGCCTTGGTCCAGGGAATGGCTACACCTTC
CASSLGPGNGYTF
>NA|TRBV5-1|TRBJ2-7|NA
TGCGCCAGCAGATCACAACCAGGATCCTACGAGCAGTACTTC
CASRSQPGSYEQYF
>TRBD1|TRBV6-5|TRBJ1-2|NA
TGTGCCAGTAGAGACAGGGAGGAAGGCTACACCTTC
CASRDREEGYTF
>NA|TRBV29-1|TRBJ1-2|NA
TGCAGCGGGGCACAGACCTCTAACTATGGCTACACCTTC
CSGAQTSNYGYTF
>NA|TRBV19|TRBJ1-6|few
TGTGCCAGTAGTATCTCTTGGGACAATCGTTCACCCCTCCACTTT
CASSISWDNRSPLHF
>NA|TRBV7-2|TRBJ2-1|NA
TGTGCCAGCAGCTTCGAAACCGTAATATACAATGAGCAGTTCTTC
CASSFETVIYNEQFF
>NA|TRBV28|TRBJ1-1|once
TGTGCCAGCCCCCCGGCGAGGGGCGCAGGCACTGAAGCTTTCTTT
CASPPARGAGTEAFF